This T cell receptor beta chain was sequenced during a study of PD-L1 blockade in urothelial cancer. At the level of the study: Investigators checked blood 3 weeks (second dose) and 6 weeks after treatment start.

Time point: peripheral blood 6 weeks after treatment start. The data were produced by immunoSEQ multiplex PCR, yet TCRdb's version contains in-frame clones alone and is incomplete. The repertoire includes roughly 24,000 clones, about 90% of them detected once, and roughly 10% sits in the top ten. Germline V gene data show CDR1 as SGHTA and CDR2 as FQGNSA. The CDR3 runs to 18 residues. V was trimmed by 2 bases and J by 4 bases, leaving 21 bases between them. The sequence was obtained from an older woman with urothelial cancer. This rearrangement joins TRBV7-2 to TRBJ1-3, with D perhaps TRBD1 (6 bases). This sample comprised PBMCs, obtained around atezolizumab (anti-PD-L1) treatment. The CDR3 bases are TGTGCCAGCAGCTTAAATCTACGAACACAGGGTGGCGGAAACACCATATATTTT. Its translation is CASSLNLRTQGGGNTIYF.